Listed here are 25 T cell receptor beta chains from one sample, sequenced in a study of T cells after yellow fever vaccination. Using its own MiXCR run on the 5' RACE reads, TCRdb lists one record per CDR3 protein. Seen here are about 240,000 distinct CDR3 sequences, approximately 3.8% observed once, and the top ten hold under 20%. Specimen: PBMCs, collected 15 days after the yellow fever booster vaccination. These receptor sequences come from a man younger than 35 who received the YFV17D yellow fever vaccine.

This clonotype was observed many times. The V call is TRBV7-2, the J call TRBJ2-1; 13 nucleotides align to TRBD2. Per germline, CDR1 SGHTA and CDR2 FQGNSA. The CDR3 is 15 amino acids. V was pared by 2 bases and J by 9 bases, with 4 bases of the junction left unmatched. CDR3 loop: CASSLPGLAGIEQFF. The CDR3 DNA reads as TGTGCCAGCAGCTTACCGGGACTAGCGGGGATTGAGCAGTTCTTC.

At least ten counts were recorded for this clonotype. The J gene is TRBJ2-2, the V gene TRBV12-3 or TRBV12-4, with 8 bases aligning to TRBD1. CDR3 size: 15 residues. V lost 6 bases and J lost 1; bases outside the gene matches: 4. CDR3 DNA sequence: TGTGCCAGCAGCCTTACAGGGGGGAACACCGGGGAGCTGTTTTTT. It codes for CASSLTGGNTGELFF.

This clonotype was counted between two and nine times. CDR3 coding DNA: TGTGCCAGCTCACCGGTCTCTGGGGCCAACGTCCTGACTTTC. Protein sequence: CASSPVSGANVLTF. This chain links TRBV18 with TRBJ2-6; D remains unclear. V was cut by 3 bases and J by 0 bases, with 3 bases left in between. The CDR3 contains 14 residues. Per the germline V gene, CDR1 is KGHSH and CDR2 is LQKENI.

This clonotype was counted many times. The chain recombines TRBV12-3 or TRBV12-4 with TRBJ1-2; TRBD1 might be the D (5 bases). Trimming cost V 7 bases and J 8 bases, with 14 bases left between them. The CDR3 extends over 12 amino acids. The CDR3 nucleotides are TGTGCCAGCACCAGAGGGGCGGGAGGCTACACCTTC. Amino acid sequence: CASTRGAGGYTF.

This clonotype has at least ten counts. The chain couples TRBV7-2 to TRBJ2-1; 11 bases agree with TRBD1. V lost 1 base to trimming and J lost 3 bases; unmatched junction nucleotides: 2. Per germline, CDR1 SGHTA and CDR2 FQGNSA. The CDR3 extends over 16 amino acids. This CDR3 is CASSLGGTGGYNEQFF. In DNA, the CDR3 is TGTGCCAGCAGCTTAGGTGGGACAGGGGGCTACAATGAGCAGTTCTTC.

This clonotype has ten or more counts. The chain combines TRBV4-2 with TRBJ1-1; no firm D call. CDR3 size: 13 residues. Trimming removed 0 bases at V and 8 bases at J, with 10 bases between. Per the germline V gene, CDR1 is LGHNA and CDR2 is YNFKEQ. The CDR3 coding sequence is TGTGCCAGCAGCCAAGATCCGCGGATCGAAGCTTTCTTT. This gives the protein CASSQDPRIEAFF.

This clonotype was observed at least ten times. The V call is TRBV7-9, the J call TRBJ1-1; D uncertain. V lost 1 base and J lost 1, with 4 bases in between. CDR3 size: 13 residues. Germline V gives CDR1 SEHNR, CDR2 FQNEAQ (reference sequence). CDR3 in amino acids: CASSLESNTEAFF. The CDR3 bases are TGTGCCAGCAGCTTAGAGTCGAACACTGAAGCTTTCTTT.

This clonotype was found many times. The chain has TRBV19 and TRBJ1-1, with TRBD1 matching over 7 bases. V gave up 7 bases and J gave up 3 bases; unmatched junction bases: 5. The CDR3 has 13 residues. Germline-derived CDR1 and CDR2 are LNHDA and SQIVND (reference sequence). CDR3 nucleotide sequence: TGTGCCAGTACCCCAGGGGGTCACACTGAAGCTTTCTTT. Protein sequence: CASTPGGHTEAFF.

In its sample, this clonotype was seen many times. Here the CDR3 DNA reads TGTGCCAGCAGCGTCATATCGAAGTATGGCTACACCTTC. Its translation: CASSVISKYGYTF. The rearrangement links TRBV9 to TRBJ1-2; D remains unclear. Per the germline V gene, CDR1 is SGDLS and CDR2 is YYNGEE. Trimming left V 2 bases short and J 5 bases short, with 10 bases between. The CDR3 runs to 13 residues.

The table lists this clonotype with many counts. The chain is built from TRBV10-3 and TRBJ1-5; D not resolved. This CDR3 is built from 14 residues. V was pared by 3 bases and J by 5 bases, with 11 bases between. CDR1 is ENHRY, CDR2 SYGVKD, per germline. CDR3 amino acids: CAISEGGLDQPQHF. DNA for the CDR3: TGTGCCATCAGTGAAGGCGGTCTTGATCAGCCCCAGCATTTT.

This clonotype was seen a few times. The chain combines TRBV23-1 with TRBJ2-3; TRBD2 matches 8 bases. TRBV23-1 is noted as an ORF with a role that remains uncertain. This CDR3 has 15 residues. The V segment lost 3 bases and the J segment 6 bases; nucleotides outside the gene matches: 8. The CDR3 nucleotides read TGCGCCAGCAGTCAGCCGGGACTAGTTCCGGATACGCAGTATTTT. This gives the protein CASSQPGLVPDTQYF.

There are many counts of this clonotype. CDR3 protein: CASSLDPGRSSPLHF. For the CDR3, the DNA is TGTGCCAGCAGTTTAGATCCGGGCAGGAGTTCACCCCTCCACTTT. The chain couples TRBV27 to TRBJ1-6; D unclear. CDR3 length: 15 amino acids. Germline V CDR1 and CDR2: MNHEY, SMNVEV (reference sequence). V gave up 2 bases and J gave up 9 bases, with 14 bases separating them.

Ten or more counts support this clonotype. This chain joins TRBV2 and TRBJ1-6; 10 bases agree with TRBD1. The CDR3 loop spans 16 amino acids. Germline values: CDR1 SNHLY, CDR2 FYNNEI. V lost 8 bases, J lost 0 bases, and 4 bases stayed unmatched. The CDR3: CASGWTGGSYNSPLHF. The CDR3 DNA sequence: TGTGCCAGCGGATGGACAGGGGGCTCCTATAATTCACCCCTCCACTTT.

At least ten counts were recorded for this clonotype. The rearrangement joins TRBV24-1 to TRBJ2-7; D gene ambiguous. The CDR3 is made up of 12 amino acids. The germline V gene has CDR1 KGHDR and CDR2 SFDVKD. V shed 7 bases and J shed 5 bases, with 11 bases lying between them. CDR3 in DNA: TGTGCCACCAGGGTACACGACCACGAGCAGTACTTC. Amino acids: CATRVHDHEQYF.

This clonotype was counted between two and nine times. The CDR3 loop reads CASSQERGSRGEAFF. CDR3 in DNA: TGCGCCAGCAGCCAAGAGAGAGGGTCAAGGGGGGAAGCTTTCTTT. The V call is TRBV4-1, the J call TRBJ1-1; possibly TRBD1 for D (6 bases). V was clipped by 0 bases and J by 8 bases, with 16 bases between them. The CDR3 totals 15 residues. Per the germline V gene, CDR1 is MGHRA and CDR2 is YSYEKL.

This clonotype was seen at least ten times. The chain carries TRBV5-1 and TRBJ2-7; 7 positions agree with TRBD1. The CDR3 has 15 amino acids. Germline CDR1 is SGHRS and CDR2 is YFSETQ. Trimming cost V 4 bases and J 4 bases; bases outside gene matches: 11. CDR3 in DNA: TGCGCCAGCAGCCTATCCATAGGGGGCCCGTACGAGCAGTACGTC. Translating it yields CASSLSIGGPYEQYV.

Ten or more counts support this clonotype. This chain uses TRBV7-2 with TRBJ1-3, with TRBD1 as a possible D gene (5 bases). The CDR3 covers 11 residues. The V gene lost 5 bases and the J gene lost 8 bases, with 7 bases spanning the gap. The V gene's germline CDR1 is SGHTA and CDR2 FQGNSA. The DNA for the CDR3 is TGTGCCAGCAGCCTGGGGGACACCATATATTTT. This sequence encodes CASSLGDTIYF.

In its sample, this clonotype was seen many times. DNA for the CDR3: TGTGCCAGCAGCCCAGGGGCCGTTGGCTATGGCTACACCTTC. It specifies CASSPGAVGYGYTF. The V call is TRBV6-1, the J call TRBJ1-2, with D tentatively TRBD1 (6 bases). The CDR3 covers 14 residues. V shed 6 bases and J shed 4 bases, with 15 bases lying between them. In germline, CDR1 is MNHNS, CDR2 SASEGT.

This clonotype was recorded a few times. The J gene is TRBJ2-5, the V gene TRBV9; 7 nucleotides agree with TRBD1. Per germline, CDR1 SGDLS and CDR2 YYNGEE. CDR3 length: 15 amino acids. V trimming: 0 bases; J trimming: 5 bases; junction bases outside the gene matches: 7. The CDR3: CASSVDRGFFETQYF. As DNA, the CDR3 is TGTGCCAGCAGCGTAGACAGGGGTTTCTTTGAGACCCAGTACTTC.

This clonotype was recorded at least ten times. The V call is TRBV5-1, the J call TRBJ2-7, with D possibly TRBD1 on 6 matching bases. CDR3 length: 14 residues. The V and J ends lost 4 bases and 3 bases respectively, with 14 bases between them. Per germline, CDR1 SGHRS and CDR2 YFSETQ. The CDR3 DNA sequence: TGCGCCAGCAGCCCCGGGGACACCGTCTACGAGCAGTACTTC. This codes for CASSPGDTVYEQYF.

This clonotype appeared many times. The gene calls are TRBV28 and TRBJ1-1, with TRBD1 matching over 9 bases. The CDR3 totals 18 residues. Germline loops: CDR1 MDHEN, CDR2 SYDVKM. Trimming removed 8 bases from V and 0 bases from J; junction bases left unmatched: 16. The CDR3 loop reads CASSGTGTGFVVNTEAFF. CDR3 DNA sequence: TGTGCCAGCTCCGGGACAGGGACCGGCTTCGTAGTGAACACTGAAGCTTTCTTT.

This clonotype was seen at least ten times. The J gene is TRBJ1-1, the V gene TRBV6-5; D might be TRBD1 (5 bases). This CDR3 region has 17 residues. V lost 4 bases and J lost 4, with 22 bases in between. From germline, CDR1 is MNHEY and CDR2 SVGAGI. The CDR3 protein is CASSFRRGSGLGTEAFF. DNA of the CDR3: TGTGCCAGCAGTTTTAGGAGGGGAAGCGGTTTGGGCACTGAAGCTTTCTTT.

This clonotype was counted at least ten times. The V gene is TRBV25-1, the J gene TRBJ2-7; the match to TRBD2 covers 14 bases. V lost 6 bases to trimming and J lost 2 bases; unmatched junction nucleotides: 6. Germline CDR1 and CDR2: MGHDK and SYGVNS. This CDR3 is built from 16 residues. CDR3 nucleotides: TGTGCCAGCAGCGTCGGGACTAGCGGGAGAACCTACGAGCAGTACTTC. Protein: CASSVGTSGRTYEQYF.

This clonotype was seen repeatedly, ten times or more. The chain links TRBV27 to TRBJ2-7; 11 bases agree with TRBD2. V trimming: 8 bases; J trimming: 3 bases; junction bases outside the gene matches: 6. The CDR3 spans 14 residues. CDR1 and CDR2 (germline): MNHEY, SMNVEV (reference sequence). Here the CDR3 reads CASGRLAGIYEQYF. CDR3 nucleotide sequence: TGTGCCAGCGGACGACTAGCGGGGATCTACGAGCAGTACTTC.

This clonotype was detected ten times or more. The chain links TRBV2 to TRBJ1-1; D is possibly TRBD1 (6 bases). Trimming pared 1 base from V and 12 bases from J, leaving 15 bases between. Germline CDR1 is SNHLY and CDR2 is FYNNEI. There are 13 residues in the CDR3. As DNA, the CDR3 is TGTGCCAGCAGTGAAGAGTTACAGGGAAATACTTTCTTT. Its translation: CASSEELQGNTFF.